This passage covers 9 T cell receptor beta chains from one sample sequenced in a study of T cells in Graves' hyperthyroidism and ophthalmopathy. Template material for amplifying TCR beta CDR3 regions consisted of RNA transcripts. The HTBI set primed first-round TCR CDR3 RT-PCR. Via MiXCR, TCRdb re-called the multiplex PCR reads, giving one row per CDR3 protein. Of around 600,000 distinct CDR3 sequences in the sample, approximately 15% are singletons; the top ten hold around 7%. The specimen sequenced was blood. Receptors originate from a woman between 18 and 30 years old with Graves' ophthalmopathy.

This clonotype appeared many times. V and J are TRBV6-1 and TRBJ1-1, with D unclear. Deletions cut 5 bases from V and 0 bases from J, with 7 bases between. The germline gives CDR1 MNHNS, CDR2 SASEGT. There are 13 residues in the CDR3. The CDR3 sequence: CASSRQVNTEAFF. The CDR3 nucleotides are TGTGCCAGCAGTCGCCAGGTGAACACTGAAGCTTTCTTT.

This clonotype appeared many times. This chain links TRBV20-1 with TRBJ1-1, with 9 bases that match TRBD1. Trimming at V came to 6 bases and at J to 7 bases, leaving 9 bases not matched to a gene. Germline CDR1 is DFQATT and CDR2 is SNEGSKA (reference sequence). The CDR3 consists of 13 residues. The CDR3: CSARTGAVLEAFF. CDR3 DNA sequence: TGCAGTGCCCGGACAGGGGCTGTACTTGAAGCTTTCTTT.

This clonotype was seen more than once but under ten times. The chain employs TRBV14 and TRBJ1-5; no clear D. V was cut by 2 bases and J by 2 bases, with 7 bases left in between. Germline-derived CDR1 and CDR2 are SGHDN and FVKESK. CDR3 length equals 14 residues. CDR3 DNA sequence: TGTGCCAGCAGCCAATCCTGGGGCAATCAGCCCCAGCATTTT. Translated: CASSQSWGNQPQHF.

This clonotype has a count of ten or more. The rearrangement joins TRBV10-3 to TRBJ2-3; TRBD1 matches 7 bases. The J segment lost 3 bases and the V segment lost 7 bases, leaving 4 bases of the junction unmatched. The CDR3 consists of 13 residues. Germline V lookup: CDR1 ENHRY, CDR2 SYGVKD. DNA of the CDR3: TGTGCCATCAAAACAGGGGTGACAGATACGCAGTATTTT. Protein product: CAIKTGVTDTQYF.

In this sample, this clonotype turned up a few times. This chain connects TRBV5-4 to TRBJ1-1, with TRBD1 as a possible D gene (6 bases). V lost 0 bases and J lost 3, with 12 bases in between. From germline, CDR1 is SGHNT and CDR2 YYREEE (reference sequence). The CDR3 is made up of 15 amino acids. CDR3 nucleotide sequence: TGTGCCAGCAGCTTGGGGCGGGGGGCTGACACTGAAGCTTTCTTT. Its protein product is CASSLGRGADTEAFF.

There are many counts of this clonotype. The CDR3 protein is CASRGGLSSGNTIYF. CDR3 coding DNA: TGTGCCAGCAGGGGGGGACTTAGCTCTGGAAACACCATATATTTT. J is TRBJ1-3 and V is TRBV2, with D possibly being TRBD1 (5 bases). Germline-derived CDR1 and CDR2 are SNHLY and FYNNEI. Deletions cut 6 bases from V and 0 bases from J, with 12 bases between. This CDR3 has 15 amino acids. Filled out from reference TRBV2 and TRBJ1-3, the complete variable domain reads EPEVTQTPSHQVTQMGQEVILRCVPISNHLYFYWYRQILGQKVEFLVSFYNNEISEKSEIFDDQFSVERPDGSNFTLKIRSTKLEDSAMYFCASRGGLSSGNTIYFGEGSWLTVV.

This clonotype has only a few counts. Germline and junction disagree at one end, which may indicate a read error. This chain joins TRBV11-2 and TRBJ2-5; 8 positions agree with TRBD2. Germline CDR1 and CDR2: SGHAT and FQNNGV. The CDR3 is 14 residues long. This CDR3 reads CASGFSGGQETQYF. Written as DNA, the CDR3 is TGTGCCAGCGGCTTTTCGGGGGGGCAAGAGACCCAGTACTTC. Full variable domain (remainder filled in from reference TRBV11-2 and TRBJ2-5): EAGVAQSPRYKIIEKRQSVAFWCNPISGHATLYWYQQILGQGPKLLIQFQNNGVVDDSQLPKDRFSAERLKGVDSTLKIQPAKLEDSAVYLCASGFSGGQETQYFGPGTRLLVL.

CDR3 nucleotide sequence: TGTGCCAGCAGCGGAGGGGACAGGGAATTCGATGAGCAGTACTTC. This gives the protein CASSGGDREFDEQYF. V usage is TRBV7-9 and J usage is TRBJ2-7; 9 bases agree with TRBD1. The CDR3 loop spans 15 amino acids. With 5 bases clipped from V and 7 bases from J, the junction kept 12 bases outside the gene matches. Germline V gene sequence: CDR1 SEHNR, CDR2 FQNEAQ (reference sequence).

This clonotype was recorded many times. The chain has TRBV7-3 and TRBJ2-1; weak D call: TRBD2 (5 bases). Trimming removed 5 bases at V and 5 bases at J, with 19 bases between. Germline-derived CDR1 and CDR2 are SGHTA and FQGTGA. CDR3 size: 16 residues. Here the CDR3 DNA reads TGTGCCAGCAGCCCATGGACCCCCGGGGTGGACAATGAGCAGTTCTTC. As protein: CASSPWTPGVDNEQFF.